This TCR beta chain stems from a study of cytomegalovirus exposure and HLA in healthy donors. At the level of the study: Among several hundred genotyped donors, approximately 80% fell in the Caucasian-associated ancestry cluster. Whole-study findings and limits: Published work reported that the classifier diagnosed cytomegalovirus status with high specificity and sensitivity. In most subjects, TCR beta sequences reportedly gave accurate predictions of HLA-A and HLA-B alleles.

Primers included in the PCR were 60 Vbeta and 13 Jbeta primers. TCRdb's copy holds only in-frame clones and misses some; the assay was immunoSEQ multiplex PCR. The sample records approximately 120,000 clones, roughly 74% being singletons. Points on this clone: The antigen remains unidentified.

This sequence originates from a woman aged 50 to 65 in good health and CMV-seropositive. The source material was PBMCs.

The CDR3 reads CASRALAGGGETQYF. CDR3 sequence (DNA): TGTGCCAGCAGAGCGCTCGCGGGGGGCGGAGAGACCCAGTACTTC. The V call is TRBV7-2, the J call TRBJ2-5, with 8 bases fitting TRBD2. Per germline, CDR1 SGHTA and CDR2 FQGNSA. The V and J ends lost 6 bases and 4 bases, in that order; junction bases with no gene match: 10. The CDR3 covers 15 residues.